What follows are 30 T cell receptor beta chains derived from one specimen sequenced in a study of blood T cell repertoires in COVID-19. Assay used: immunoSEQ multiplex PCR; TCRdb lists only in-frame clones, some missing. The sample holds some 48,000 clones, 80% to 85% seen once. The sample was peripheral blood. These receptors originate from a human donor with acute or convalescent COVID-19. The donor label of this sample is uncertain.

This chain joins TRBV7-6 and TRBJ2-3; D may be TRBD2 (5 bases). Germline CDR1 reads SGHVS; CDR2 reads FNYEAQ. This CDR3 region has 14 residues. V was cut by 3 bases and J by 3 bases, with 10 bases left in between. The CDR3 DNA reads TGTGCCAGCAGCTTCCGACTAAGAACAGATACGCAGTATTTT. Translated: CASSFRLRTDTQYF.

This clone was found once. The chain carries TRBV10-3 and TRBJ2-3, with 10 nucleotides matching TRBD2. This CDR3 comprises 13 residues. Trimming at V came to 10 bases and at J to 11 bases, leaving 12 bases not matched to a gene. Germline V lookup: CDR1 ENHRY, CDR2 SYGVKD. The CDR3 DNA follows: TGTGCCACGTCGGAGGCTAGCGGGAGAATGCAGTATTTT. Amino acid sequence: CATSEASGRMQYF.

The chain employs TRBV7-6 and TRBJ2-3, with no clear D. V was cut by 4 bases and J by 4 bases, with 12 bases left in between. From germline, CDR1 is SGHVS and CDR2 FNYEAQ. This CDR3 has 14 residues. The DNA for the CDR3 is TGTGCCAGCAGCTCTCGTAATTTTCCAGATACGCAGTATTTT. It specifies CASSSRNFPDTQYF. Using reference TRBV7-6 and TRBJ2-3 for the parts outside the CDR3, the full variable domain is GAGVSQSPRYKVTKRGQDVALRCDPISGHVSLYWYRQALGQGPEFLTYFNYEAQQDKSGLPNDRFSAERPEGSISTLTIQRTEQRDSAMYRCASSSRNFPDTQYFGPGTRLTVL.

The V and J genes are TRBV27 and TRBJ2-3; D is perhaps TRBD1 (5 bases). Per germline, CDR1 MNHEY and CDR2 SMNVEV (reference sequence). CDR3 length: 15 amino acids. Trimming took 3 bases from V and 6 from J, leaving 16 bases between them. This CDR3 reads CASSLDIRAGDTQYF. In nucleotides, the CDR3 is TGTGCCAGCAGTTTGGATATCAGGGCTGGGGATACGCAGTATTTT.

CDR3 DNA: TGCGCCACCACGACAAAACCGAGCTCTACTAATTCACCCCTCCACTTT. Amino acids: CATTTKPSSTNSPLHF. V usage is TRBV10-1 and J usage is TRBJ1-6; D remains ambiguous. Germline loops: CDR1 WNHNN, CDR2 SYGVQD (reference sequence). The CDR3 length is 16 residues. Trimming took off 10 bases at V and 6 bases at J, with 22 bases between the two ends.

The chain couples TRBV30 to TRBJ1-5; D is perhaps TRBD1 (6 bases). Per germline, CDR1 GTSNPN and CDR2 SVGIG (reference sequence). The CDR3 contains 14 residues. Trimming removed 0 bases from V and 4 bases from J, with 10 bases in between. CDR3 sequence: CAWSVLGGNQPQHF. DNA for the CDR3: TGTGCCTGGAGTGTACTAGGGGGAAATCAGCCCCAGCATTTT.

The chain combines TRBV7-3 with TRBJ1-4, with 9 bases fitting TRBD1. CDR1 and CDR2 from the germline V gene are SGHTA and FQGTGA. Germline trimming cut 5 bases from V and 4 bases from J; bases unmatched to any gene: 8. The CDR3 totals 16 residues. The CDR3 DNA is TGTGCCAGCAGCCTCAATTGGACAGGGGATAATGAAAAACTGTTTTTT. It translates to CASSLNWTGDNEKLFF. Drawing the rest from reference TRBV7-3 and TRBJ1-4, the complete variable domain is GAGVSQTPSNKVTEKGKYVELRCDPISGHTALYWYRQSLGQGPEFLIYFQGTGAADDSGLPNDRFFAVRPEGSVSTLKIQRTERGDSAVYLCASSLNWTGDNEKLFFGSGTQLSVL.

The chain uses TRBV19 and TRBJ1-1, with no clear D. The V gene's germline CDR1 is LNHDA and CDR2 SQIVND (reference sequence). The CDR3 has 13 amino acids. V was clipped by 4 bases and J by 3 bases, with 9 bases between them. The CDR3 spells CASSKREDTEAFF. Here the CDR3 DNA reads TGTGCCAGTAGTAAGCGGGAGGACACTGAAGCTTTCTTT.

The V gene is TRBV28, the J gene TRBJ1-2; 7 nucleotides agree with TRBD1. V dropped 3 bases and J dropped 2; count of bases not matched to a gene: 9. Germline-derived CDR1 and CDR2 are MDHEN and SYDVKM. The CDR3 covers 16 residues. Here the CDR3 reads CASSFAGGNINYGYTF. The CDR3 DNA reads as TGTGCCAGCAGTTTTGCAGGGGGGAATATCAACTATGGCTACACCTTC.

DNA for the CDR3: TGCGCCAGCAGCCAAGATACCCCTGGGCCGAATTCACCCCTCCACTTT. The encoded protein is CASSQDTPGPNSPLHF. The chain uses TRBV4-3 and TRBJ1-6; no reliable D call. This CDR3 comprises 16 residues. The V end was cut by 0 bases, the J end by 7 bases, with 13 bases between. Germline CDR1 is LGHNA and CDR2 is YSLEER.

This clone occurred a few times. The J gene is TRBJ1-5, the V gene TRBV6-5; 8 bases align to TRBD1. The junction had 7 bases not matched to a gene; V was cut back by 5 bases and J by 4 bases. From germline, CDR1 is MNHEY and CDR2 SVGAGI. The CDR3 covers 15 residues. The CDR3 here is CASSRLTGVNQPQHF. For the CDR3, the DNA is TGTGCCAGCAGTCGCTTGACAGGGGTAAATCAGCCCCAGCATTTT.

This clone was recorded only once. The chain has TRBV27 and TRBJ1-2; 9 nucleotides line up with TRBD1. V shed 6 bases, J shed 4 bases, and the junction held 3 bases outside the gene matches. The CDR3 totals 13 residues. Germline CDR1 and CDR2: MNHEY and SMNVEV (reference sequence). CDR3 coding DNA: TGTGCCAGCAGGTTGACAGGGGGCTATGGCTACACCTTC. Translation gives CASRLTGGYGYTF.

CDR3 nucleotides: TGTGCCAGCAGTCCCACAGGGATCTGGAACACTGAAGCTTTCTTT. Encoded protein: CASSPTGIWNTEAFF. The chain joins TRBV27 to TRBJ1-1; D may be TRBD1 (6 bases). This CDR3 comprises 15 residues. The germline V and J ends were trimmed by 5 bases and 1 base, with 14 bases remaining between them. Germline loops: CDR1 MNHEY, CDR2 SMNVEV (reference sequence).

The chain uses TRBV16 and TRBJ2-7; 7 nucleotides line up with TRBD1. Germline CDR1 reads KGHSY; CDR2 reads FQNENV. The ends lost 4 bases at V and 2 bases at J; junction bases unmatched: 5. The CDR3 totals 14 residues. CDR3: CASSLTGVAYEQYF. CDR3 bases: TGTGCCAGCAGCCTCACAGGGGTAGCCTACGAGCAGTACTTC.

The chain links TRBV19 to TRBJ2-7; maybe TRBD2 (5 bases). V shed 3 bases and J shed 2 bases, with 11 bases lying between them. Germline V gene sequence: CDR1 LNHDA, CDR2 SQIVND (reference sequence). The length of the CDR3 is 14 residues. DNA for the CDR3: TGTGCCAGTAGTATGGGTCGGGGAGCCTACGAGCAGTACTTC. Translating gives CASSMGRGAYEQYF.

CDR3: CASSYEQYYGYTF. The CDR3 nucleotides are TGTGCCAGCAGTTACGAACAGTACTATGGCTACACCTTC. The V call is TRBV6-5, the J call TRBJ1-2; unclear D gene. Germline assignment: CDR1 MNHEY and CDR2 SVGAGI. Trimming stripped 2 bases from V and 3 bases from J, with 7 bases between. The CDR3 is 13 residues long.

V and J are TRBV24-1 and TRBJ2-1, with 10 positions matching TRBD1. The J segment lost 4 bases and the V segment lost 0 bases, leaving 11 bases of the junction unmatched. Per the germline V gene, CDR1 is KGHDR and CDR2 is SFDVKD. This CDR3 has 19 amino acids. The CDR3: CATSDLGRTGTGDYNEQFF. CDR3 nucleotide sequence: TGTGCCACCAGTGATTTGGGCCGCACCGGGACAGGGGATTACAATGAGCAGTTCTTC.

The table lists this clone with a count of one. The chain carries TRBV6-6 and TRBJ2-1, with 7 bases fitting TRBD1. This CDR3 comprises 15 residues. CDR1 MNHNY and CDR2 SVGAGI come from the germline V gene (reference sequence). With V trimmed by 4 bases and J by 9 bases, 12 bases remained unmatched. This CDR3 reads CASSSPMGQPTEQFF. For the CDR3, the DNA is TGTGCCAGCAGTTCTCCTATGGGACAGCCCACTGAGCAGTTCTTC.

The chain combines TRBV11-2 with TRBJ2-2, with 7 positions matching TRBD2. Germline CDR1 reads SGHAT; CDR2 reads FQNNGV. The junction had 9 bases not matched to a gene; V was cut back by 7 bases and J by 1 base. The CDR3 loop spans 16 amino acids. CDR3 loop: CASKISGIGNTGELFF. CDR3 sequence (DNA): TGTGCCAGCAAGATCAGCGGGATAGGGAACACCGGGGAGCTGTTTTTT.

This sequence joins TRBV18 and TRBJ2-1, with 9 bases identical to TRBD1. After removal of 4 bases from V and 0 bases from J, the junction contained 7 bases not matched to a gene. Per the germline V gene, CDR1 is KGHSH and CDR2 is LQKENI. This CDR3 spans 17 amino acids. CDR3: CASSRSGQGSSYNEQFF. Here the CDR3 DNA reads TGTGCCAGCTCACGGTCGGGACAGGGAAGCTCCTACAATGAGCAGTTCTTC.

This rearrangement joins TRBV6-2 or TRBV6-3 to TRBJ1-1; D may be TRBD1 (5 bases). V lost 1 base, J lost 5 bases, and 14 bases lay in between. The CDR3 is 15 amino acids. Germline loops: CDR1 MNHEY, CDR2 SVGEGT. The CDR3: CASSYLGPGQTEAFF. The CDR3 nucleotides read TGTGCCAGCAGTTACTTGGGGCCCGGTCAGACTGAAGCTTTCTTT.

The chain is built from TRBV7-6 and TRBJ2-7; D perhaps matches TRBD2 (7 bases). CDR1 is SGHVS and CDR2 is FNYEAQ in the germline V gene. Trimming cost V 5 bases and J 2 bases, with 13 bases left between them. The CDR3 extends over 14 amino acids. The CDR3 DNA follows: TGTGCCAGCAGCCCAGGGGACTATCCCTACGAGCAGTACTTC. Translated: CASSPGDYPYEQYF.

The chain combines TRBV5-1 with TRBJ2-1; TRBD2 matches at 10 bases. V gave up 3 bases and J gave up 7 bases; unmatched junction bases: 10. The CDR3 is 16 amino acids. Germline V gene data show CDR1 as SGHRS and CDR2 as YFSETQ. CDR3 in DNA: TGCGCCAGCAGCTCCCTGTCTAGCGGGAGTTTTAATGAGCAGTTCTTC. Translation gives CASSSLSSGSFNEQFF.

V gene TRBV4-3 combines with J gene TRBJ1-6; 9 bases map to TRBD1. The CDR3 runs 14 residues. The germline V gene has CDR1 LGHNA and CDR2 YSLEER. Trimming removed 4 bases from V and 7 bases from J; junction bases left unmatched: 2. The CDR3 protein is CASSRDRDNSPLHF. CDR3 coding DNA: TGCGCCAGCAGCCGGGACAGGGACAATTCACCCCTCCACTTT.

V gene TRBV28 combines with J gene TRBJ2-7, with D perhaps TRBD2 (5 bases). V lost 3 bases, J lost 1 base, and 22 bases lay in between. Germline loops: CDR1 MDHEN, CDR2 SYDVKM. There are 18 residues in the CDR3. The CDR3 reads CASSFKTGIPGWSYEQYF. CDR3 in DNA: TGTGCCAGCAGTTTTAAAACCGGAATCCCGGGGTGGTCCTACGAGCAGTACTTC.

The chain employs TRBV7-6 and TRBJ2-7; TRBD1 matches at 9 bases. CDR3 length: 15 residues. The V segment lost 5 bases and the J segment 5 bases; nucleotides outside the gene matches: 10. From germline, CDR1 is SGHVS and CDR2 FNYEAQ. The DNA for the CDR3 is TGTGCCAGCAGCCAAGGGACAGGGATAGGGAACGAGCAGTACTTC. This codes for CASSQGTGIGNEQYF.

The chain is built from TRBV6-2 or TRBV6-3 and TRBJ2-7; no clear D gene. Germline V gene data show CDR1 as MNHEY and CDR2 as SVGEGT. V was trimmed by 4 bases and J by 3 bases, leaving 10 bases between them. The CDR3 covers 13 residues. CDR3 coding DNA: TGTGCCAGCAGTTTATTCCGACACTACGAGCAGTACTTC. Amino acid sequence: CASSLFRHYEQYF.

This clone occurred once. The chain combines TRBV6-2 or TRBV6-3 with TRBJ1-5; no definite D call. The CDR3 totals 12 residues. V shed 5 bases and J shed 5 bases, with 7 bases lying between them. Germline V lookup: CDR1 MNHEY, CDR2 SVGEGT. The CDR3 DNA sequence: TGTGCCAGCAGTAACGGGGATCAGCCCCAGCATTTT. This sequence encodes CASSNGDQPQHF.

Regarding this clone: Other DNA sequences from this sample encode an identical CDR3 as well. V and J are TRBV10-3 and TRBJ1-2, with TRBD1 as a possible D gene (5 bases). CDR3 length: 13 amino acids. Trimming cost V 2 bases and J 5 bases, with 9 bases left between them. From germline, CDR1 is ENHRY and CDR2 SYGVKD. The CDR3 DNA is TGTGCCATCAGTGAGAGTCAGGGATATGGCTACACCTTC. It specifies CAISESQGYGYTF.

The chain couples TRBV11-3 to TRBJ2-3; no clear D. The CDR3 runs to 14 residues. Germline V gene lookup returns CDR1 SGHNT and CDR2 YENEEA. V lost 2 bases, J lost 4 bases, and 10 bases lay in between. This CDR3 reads CASSLMAVSDTQYF. CDR3 DNA: TGTGCCAGCAGCTTAATGGCAGTGTCAGATACGCAGTATTTT.